This entry lists 11 T cell receptor beta chains sequenced from one sample in a study of blood T cell repertoires in COVID-19. Sequencing was performed with immunoSEQ multiplex PCR; in TCRdb, only in-frame clones are kept and a portion is missing. The table shows about 370,000 clones, with approximately 90% occurring only once. The specimen was PBMCs or T cells enriched from blood (not recorded which). The receptors were sampled from a man younger than 35 who had recovered from COVID-19.

The V call is TRBV20-1, the J call TRBJ1-2; D ambiguous. The length of the CDR3 is 11 residues. The germline V gene has CDR1 DFQATT and CDR2 SNEGSKA (reference sequence). V was clipped by 3 bases and J by 8 bases, with 10 bases between them. The CDR3 DNA reads TGCAGTGCTAGCCCCCCAGGAGGCTACACCTTC. Its translation: CSASPPGGYTF.

This clone has just one count. The chain couples TRBV3-1 (or the pseudogene TRBV3-2) to TRBJ1-2; the D gene is possibly TRBD1 (5 bases). The V gene lost 1 base and the J gene lost 6 bases, with 9 bases spanning the gap. The CDR3 is 13 residues long. Germline CDR1 LGHDT, CDR2 YNNKEL (reference sequence). The chain's CDR3 is CASSQVGEDGYTF. Here the CDR3 DNA reads TGTGCCAGCAGCCAAGTGGGGGAGGATGGCTACACCTTC.

The chain carries TRBV11-2 and TRBJ1-6; no reliable D call. Per germline, CDR1 SGHAT and CDR2 FQNNGV. Deletions cut 5 bases from V and 0 bases from J, with 17 bases between. The CDR3 consists of 18 residues. CDR3 DNA sequence: TGTGCCAGCAGCCCATCTCTCGGCGGGAGCTCCTATAATTCACCCCTCCACTTT. Translating gives CASSPSLGGSSYNSPLHF.

This chain joins TRBV6-5 and TRBJ1-2, with D perhaps TRBD1 (6 bases). The CDR3 runs 14 residues. Germline lookup yields CDR1 MNHEY and CDR2 SVGAGI. V lost 0 bases and J 4 bases, leaving 9 bases between the germline ends. The CDR3 sequence is CASSYSTGIYGYTF. CDR3 DNA sequence: TGTGCCAGCAGTTACTCGACAGGTATCTATGGCTACACCTTC.

The chain uses TRBV6-5 and TRBJ1-2, with D uncertain. Trimming removed 6 bases from V and 2 bases from J, with 16 bases in between. Germline CDR1 is MNHEY and CDR2 is SVGAGI. The CDR3 contains 15 residues. This CDR3 reads CASRAPGGKNYGYTF. The CDR3 DNA reads TGTGCCAGCAGGGCCCCCGGCGGGAAGAACTATGGCTACACCTTC.

This clone was found once. This chain connects TRBV29-1 to TRBJ2-1, with TRBD1 identical over 9 bases. Per the germline V gene, CDR1 is SQVTM and CDR2 is ANQGSEA. This CDR3 region has 13 residues. Germline trimming cut 6 bases from V and 4 bases from J; bases unmatched to any gene: 4. In nucleotides, the CDR3 is TGCAGCGTCCGGACAGGGGAGTACAATGAGCAGTTCTTC. Amino acid sequence: CSVRTGEYNEQFF.

This rearrangement joins TRBV6-5 to TRBJ2-7; maybe TRBD1 (5 bases). The CDR3 has 13 residues. V was trimmed by 4 bases and J by 2 bases, leaving 9 bases between them. Looked up from germline, CDR1 is MNHEY and CDR2 is SVGAGI. CDR3 residues: CASSSGPTYEQYF. The CDR3 region has the DNA TGTGCCAGCAGTTCAGGGCCCACCTACGAGCAGTACTTC.

This clone came up once. This chain joins TRBV4-2 and TRBJ2-2; 8 positions agree with TRBD2. The ends lost 1 base at V and 0 bases at J; junction bases unmatched: 4. The length of the CDR3 is 17 residues. Germline values: CDR1 LGHNA, CDR2 YNFKEQ. The CDR3 here is CASSQAVAGSNTGELFF. The DNA for the CDR3 is TGTGCCAGCAGCCAAGCGGTAGCGGGATCGAACACCGGGGAGCTGTTTTTT.

The rearrangement uses TRBV5-1 and TRBJ1-2; D may be TRBD1 (6 bases). The CDR3 totals 15 residues. In germline, CDR1 is SGHRS, CDR2 YFSETQ. V was pared by 1 base and J by 5 bases, with 15 bases between. The CDR3 DNA reads TGCGCCAGCAGCTTGAAGGACAGCGTGCCTTATGGCTACACCTTC. It yields the protein CASSLKDSVPYGYTF.

The rearrangement uses TRBV7-2 and TRBJ2-5; TRBD1 might be the D (5 bases). Trimming pared 3 bases from V and 2 bases from J, leaving 7 bases between. This CDR3 region has 13 residues. The germline CDR1 and CDR2 sequences are SGHTA and FQGNSA. The CDR3 loop reads CASSFDRQETQYF. The DNA for the CDR3 is TGTGCCAGCAGCTTTGACAGACAAGAGACCCAGTACTTC.

The chain couples TRBV3-1 (or the pseudogene TRBV3-2) to TRBJ2-7; 8 nucleotides match TRBD2. V trimming: 4 bases; J trimming: 0 bases; junction bases outside the gene matches: 5. CDR1 and CDR2 from the germline V gene are LGHDT and YNNKEL (reference sequence). The CDR3 covers 15 residues. This CDR3 is CASSPIAGISYEQYF. The CDR3 DNA reads as TGTGCCAGCAGCCCTATAGCGGGGATCTCCTACGAGCAGTACTTC.